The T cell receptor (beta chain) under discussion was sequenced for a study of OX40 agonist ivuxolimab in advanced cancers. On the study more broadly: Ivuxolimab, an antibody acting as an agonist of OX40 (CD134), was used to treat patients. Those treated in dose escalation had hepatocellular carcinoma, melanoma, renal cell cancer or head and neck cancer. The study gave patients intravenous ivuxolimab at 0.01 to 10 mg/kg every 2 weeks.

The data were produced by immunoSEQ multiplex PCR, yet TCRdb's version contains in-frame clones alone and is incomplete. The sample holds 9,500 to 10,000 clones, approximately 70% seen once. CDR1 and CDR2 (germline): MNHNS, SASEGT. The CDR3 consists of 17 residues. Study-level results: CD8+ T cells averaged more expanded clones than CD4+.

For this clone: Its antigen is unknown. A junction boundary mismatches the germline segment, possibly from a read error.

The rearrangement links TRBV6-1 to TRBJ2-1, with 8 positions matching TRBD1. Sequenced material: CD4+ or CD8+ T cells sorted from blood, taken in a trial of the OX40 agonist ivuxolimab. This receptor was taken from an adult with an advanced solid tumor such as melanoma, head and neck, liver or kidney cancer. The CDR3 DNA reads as TGTGCCATCAGTGAGGGAACGGGACAGGAGATATACAATGAGCAGTTCTTC. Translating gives CAISEGTGQEIYNEQFF.